This T cell receptor beta chain was captured in a study of shared clonotypes between healthy human individuals. On the study more broadly: There were three CD4 naive, three CD4 memory, two CD8 naive and one CD8 memory plates per donor.

The study enrolled healthy HIV-negative adults without recent acute infections or vaccinations as donors. The material for each subset, its genomic DNA, was split evenly across several immunoSEQ plates. The protocol was immunoSEQ multiplex PCR, while the TCRdb copy is restricted to in-frame clones and leaves out a portion. The data contain hundreds of thousands of clones, 73% of them singletons. The junction had 3 bases not matched to a gene; V was cut back by 0 bases and J by 9 bases. The CDR3 covers 14 residues. Per the germline V gene, CDR1 is SGHDN and CDR2 is FVKESK. The sequenced material came from memory CD4+ T cells sorted from blood. The subset denotes: CD45RA-negative fraction. The TCR sequence derives from a woman in her twenties or thirties in good health. The rearrangement links TRBV14 to TRBJ2-5, with 11 bases identical to TRBD2. CDR3 nucleotide sequence: TGTGCCAGCAGCCAAGACCTTAGCGGGAGGGCCCAGTACTTC. Translating gives CASSQDLSGRAQYF. Drawing the rest from reference TRBV14 and TRBJ2-5, the complete variable domain is EAGVTQFPSHSVIEKGQTVTLRCDPISGHDNLYWYRRVMGKEIKFLLHFVKESKQDESGMPNNRFLAERTGGTYSTLKVQPAELEDSGVYFCASSQDLSGRAQYFGPGTRLLVL.